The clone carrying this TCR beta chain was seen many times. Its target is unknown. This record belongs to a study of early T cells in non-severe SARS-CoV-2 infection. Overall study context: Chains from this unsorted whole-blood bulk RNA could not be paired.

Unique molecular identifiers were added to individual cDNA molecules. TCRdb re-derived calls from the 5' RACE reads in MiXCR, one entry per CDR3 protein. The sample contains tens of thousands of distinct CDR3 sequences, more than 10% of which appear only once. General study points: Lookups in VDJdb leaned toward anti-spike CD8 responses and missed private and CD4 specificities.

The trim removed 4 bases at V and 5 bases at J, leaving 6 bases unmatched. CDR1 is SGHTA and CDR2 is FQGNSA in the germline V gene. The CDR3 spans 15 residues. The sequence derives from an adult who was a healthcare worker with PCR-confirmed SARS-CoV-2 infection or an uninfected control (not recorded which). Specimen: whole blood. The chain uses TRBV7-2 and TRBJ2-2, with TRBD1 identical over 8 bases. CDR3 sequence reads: CASSSRTGRTGELFF. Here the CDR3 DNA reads TGTGCCAGCAGCTCCAGGACAGGGAGGACCGGGGAGCTGTTTTTT.